What follows is one TCR beta chain and its context. Generated by immunoSEQ multiplex PCR, the TCRdb table keeps only in-frame clones and is missing some. This sample has roughly 90,000 clones; roughly 89% occur once, and the top ten carry around 0.85%. The data originate from a study of OX40 agonist ivuxolimab in advanced cancers. The material sequenced was CD4+ or CD8+ T cells sorted from blood, taken in a trial of the OX40 agonist ivuxolimab. The TCR was taken from an adult with an advanced solid tumor such as melanoma, head and neck, liver or kidney cancer.

The CDR3 region has the DNA TGTGCCAGCAGCTCCCTTGAGGGGAACAATGAGCAGTTCTTC. Translating gives CASSSLEGNNEQFF. The rearrangement joins TRBV5-4 to TRBJ2-1; perhaps D is TRBD1 or TRBD2 (5 bases each). The germline V gene encodes CDR1 SGHNT and CDR2 YYREEE (reference sequence). The V end was cut by 3 bases, the J end by 5 bases, with 12 bases between. The CDR3 sequence is 14 residues long.